This T cell receptor beta chain originates from a study of blood T cell repertoires in COVID-19. The J segment lost 3 bases and the V segment lost 2 bases, leaving 6 bases of the junction unmatched. Per germline, CDR1 LGHDT and CDR2 YNNKEL (reference sequence). The CDR3 consists of 17 residues. Repertoires were generated with immunoSEQ multiplex PCR, while TCRdb's copy carries only in-frame clones and drops some. The data contain 300,000 to 350,000 clones, 90% of them singletons. Sequencing input: PBMCs or T cells enriched from blood (not recorded which). This TCR was sampled from a woman younger than 35 with acute COVID-19. This chain joins TRBV3-1 (or the pseudogene TRBV3-2) and TRBJ2-3, with TRBD2 matching 12 bases. This chain's CDR3 is CASSQNLAGGPTDTQYF. The CDR3 region has the DNA TGTGCCAGCAGCCAAAATCTAGCGGGAGGGCCAACAGATACGCAGTATTTT.